The 15 T cell receptor beta chains listed next were all sequenced from one sample in a study of T-cell memory formation after mild COVID-19. TCRdb called the 5' RACE reads again in MiXCR, with one record for every CDR3 protein. The sample gives 200,000 to 250,000 distinct CDR3 sequences, about 11% of which show up once; under 3.5% is in the top ten. Sequencing input: PBMCs or a T cell subset sorted from them (not recorded which). These receptors were taken from a young man who had mild COVID-19 (a few samples of this study predate the infection). Cell type and time point are not known.

In regard to this clonotype: A much larger clone sits a single nucleotide away, making a read error possible. The CDR3 spells CASRMNTGELFF. In DNA form, the CDR3 reads TGTGCCAGCAGGATGAACACCGGGGAGCTGTTTTTT. The V gene is TRBV28, the J gene TRBJ2-2; D gene ambiguous. The CDR3 extends over 12 amino acids. From germline, CDR1 is MDHEN and CDR2 SYDVKM. Trimming removed 6 bases at V and 1 base at J, with 3 bases between.

This clonotype was detected only a few times. The V gene is TRBV20-1, the J gene TRBJ2-7; possibly TRBD2 for D (6 bases). Germline V gene sequence: CDR1 DFQATT, CDR2 SNEGSKA (reference sequence). V was pared by 6 bases and J by 1 base, with 13 bases between. This CDR3 contains 13 residues. Here the CDR3 reads CSANARGSYEQYF. The CDR3 DNA follows: TGCAGTGCCAACGCGCGGGGATCCTACGAGCAGTACTTC.

This clonotype was detected many times. The CDR3, as DNA: TGCGCCAGCAGCCAAGATTCCGGGGGGGCCGGTGAGCAGTTCTTC. Its protein product is CASSQDSGGAGEQFF. The rearrangement links TRBV4-1 to TRBJ2-1; 8 bases are a match to TRBD2. The junction had 7 bases not matched to a gene; V was cut back by 0 bases and J by 9 bases. CDR3 length equals 15 residues. CDR1 and CDR2 (germline): MGHRA, YSYEKL.

This sequence joins TRBV5-6 and TRBJ2-5, with D possibly called TRBD1 or TRBD2 (6 bases each). There are 14 residues in the CDR3. Trimming left V 2 bases short and J 5 bases short, with 13 bases between. Germline CDR1 and CDR2: SGHDT and YYEEEE. CDR3 coding DNA: TGTGCCAGCAGCTTCCCTAGGGGGGTTGAGACCCAGTACTTC. It yields the protein CASSFPRGVETQYF.

The rearrangement joins TRBV27 to TRBJ1-2, with 8 bases matching TRBD1. This CDR3 is built from 14 residues. Looked up from germline, CDR1 is MNHEY and CDR2 is SMNVEV (reference sequence). The V and J ends lost 6 bases and 8 bases, in that order; junction bases with no gene match: 11. The CDR3 sequence: CASSEYRGGRGYTF. The CDR3 nucleotides are TGTGCCAGCAGCGAATACAGGGGGGGTAGAGGCTACACCTTC.

This clonotype was detected a few times. V is TRBV20-1 and J is TRBJ2-3; 9 bases line up with TRBD2. This CDR3 is built from 17 residues. V trimming: 6 bases; J trimming: 6 bases; junction bases outside the gene matches: 19. Germline V gene data show CDR1 as DFQATT and CDR2 as SNEGSKA (reference sequence). The CDR3 reads CSARPQGSSGGPDTQYF. CDR3 coding DNA: TGCAGTGCCAGACCCCAGGGGAGTAGCGGGGGACCTGATACGCAGTATTTT.

This clonotype occurred a few times. As DNA, the CDR3 is TGCGCCAGCAGCTTGGCCAGGGCCGGGGAGCTGTTTTTT. Translation: CASSLARAGELFF. The J gene is TRBJ2-2, the V gene TRBV5-1, with a weak D call TRBD1 (5 bases). Germline CDR1 reads SGHRS; CDR2 reads YFSETQ. V lost 0 bases and J 6 bases, leaving 6 bases between the germline ends. This CDR3 region has 13 residues.

This clonotype was detected many times. The chain links TRBV7-8 to TRBJ2-3; D is ambiguous. Trimming shortened V by 5 bases and J by 6 bases, and 18 bases separated the two germline ends. This CDR3 spans 15 amino acids. Germline V gene lookup returns CDR1 SGHVS and CDR2 FQNEAQ. The CDR3 nucleotides are TGTGCCAGCAGCCAAAGGGTCCCTTCCCGGGATACGCAGTATTTT. This sequence encodes CASSQRVPSRDTQYF.

This clonotype was detected a few times. V and J are TRBV7-2 and TRBJ1-6; 7 bases are a match to TRBD1. The CDR3 is 16 residues long. With V trimmed by 1 base and J by 10 bases, 10 bases remained unmatched. Looked up from germline, CDR1 is SGHTA and CDR2 is FQGNSA. The CDR3 DNA reads TGTGCCAGCAGCTTAGGGGTTACAGGGGACTCGTCACCCCTCCACTTT. Its translation is CASSLGVTGDSSPLHF.

The sample holds many counts of this clonotype. The chain employs TRBV12-3 or TRBV12-4 and TRBJ2-7; D gene uncertain. Trimming removed 1 base from V and 1 base from J, with 5 bases in between. The CDR3 covers 13 residues. The CDR3: CASSLGPSYEQYF. DNA of the CDR3: TGTGCCAGCAGTTTAGGTCCGTCCTACGAGCAGTACTTC.

This clonotype was counted a single time. The chain carries TRBV7-2 and TRBJ2-5; 9 bases line up with TRBD2. With 6 bases clipped from V and 0 bases from J, the junction kept 14 bases outside the gene matches. The CDR3 has 18 amino acids. CDR1 is SGHTA and CDR2 is FQGNSA in the germline V gene. The CDR3 protein is CASRARGAGGLYQETQYF. The CDR3 DNA is TGTGCCAGCAGAGCCCGTGGAGCGGGAGGCCTGTACCAAGAGACCCAGTACTTC.

The V call is TRBV3-1, the J call TRBJ2-7; D ambiguous. The V end was cut by 1 base, the J end by 4 bases, with 8 bases between. Germline V CDR1 and CDR2: LGHDT, YNNKEL (reference sequence). The CDR3 contains 13 residues. CDR3 region: CASSQVGGYEQYF. The CDR3 DNA follows: TGTGCCAGCAGCCAAGTGGGCGGTTACGAGCAGTACTTC.

The rearrangement links TRBV4-3 to TRBJ2-5; TRBD2 might be the D (7 bases). Trimming left V 4 bases short and J 8 bases short, with 20 bases between. Germline V lookup: CDR1 LGHNA, CDR2 YSLEER. CDR3 length: 15 amino acids. In DNA, the CDR3 is TGCGCCAGCAGCCCCGAGGACAGTTCGGGAGGAACCCAGTACTTC. It translates to CASSPEDSSGGTQYF.

This clonotype turned up a few times. The chain couples TRBV7-2 to TRBJ1-1; D may be TRBD1 (5 bases). This CDR3 spans 14 amino acids. V lost 1 base, J lost 4 bases, and 10 bases lay in between. Germline V gene sequence: CDR1 SGHTA, CDR2 FQGNSA. The CDR3 DNA sequence: TGTGCCAGCAGCTTAGTGGGGGGTACCACTGAAGCTTTCTTT. It specifies CASSLVGGTTEAFF. Full variable domain (remainder filled in from reference TRBV7-2 and TRBJ1-1): GAGVSQSPSNKVTEKGKDVELRCDPISGHTALYWYRQSLGQGLEFLIYFQGNSAPDKSGLPSDRFSAERTGGSVSTLTIQRTQQEDSAVYLCASSLVGGTTEAFFGQGTRLTVV.

This chain links TRBV9 with TRBJ1-1; D gene ambiguous. The germline V gene encodes CDR1 SGDLS and CDR2 YYNGEE. This CDR3 has 9 amino acids. The CDR3 DNA reads as TGTGCGGCTAACACTGAAGCTTTCTTT. Translating it yields CAANTEAFF.